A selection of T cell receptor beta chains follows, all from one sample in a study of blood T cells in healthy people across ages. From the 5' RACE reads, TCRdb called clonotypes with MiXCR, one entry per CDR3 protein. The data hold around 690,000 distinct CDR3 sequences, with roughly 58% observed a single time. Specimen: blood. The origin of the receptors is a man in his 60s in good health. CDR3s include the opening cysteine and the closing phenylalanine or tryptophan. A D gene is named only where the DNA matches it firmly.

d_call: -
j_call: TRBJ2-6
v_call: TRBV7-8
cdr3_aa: CASSEYRARSGANVLTF

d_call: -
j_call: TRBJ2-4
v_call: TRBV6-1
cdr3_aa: CASSDPWRSGGAKNIQYF

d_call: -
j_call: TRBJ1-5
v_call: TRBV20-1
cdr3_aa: CSAKGVWAQHF

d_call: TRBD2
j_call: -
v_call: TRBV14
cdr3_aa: CASSQWGLAGETQYF

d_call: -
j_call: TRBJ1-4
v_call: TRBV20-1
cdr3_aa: CSARDGRVGEKLFF

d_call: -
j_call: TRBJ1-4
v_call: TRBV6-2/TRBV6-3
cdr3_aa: CASSDENEKLFF

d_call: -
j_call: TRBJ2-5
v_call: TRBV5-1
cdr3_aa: CASSCQGGYLNEQYF

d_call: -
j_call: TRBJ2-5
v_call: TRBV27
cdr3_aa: CASSSYDRQETQYF

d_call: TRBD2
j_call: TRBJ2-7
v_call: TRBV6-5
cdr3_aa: CATGRGLGHEQYF

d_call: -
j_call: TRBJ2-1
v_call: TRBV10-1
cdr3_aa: CASSDRAKSSYNEQFF

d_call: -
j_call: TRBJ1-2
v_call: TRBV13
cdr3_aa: CASSPIGVGYTF

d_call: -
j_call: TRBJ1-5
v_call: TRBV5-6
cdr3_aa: CASHSGTTRQPQHF

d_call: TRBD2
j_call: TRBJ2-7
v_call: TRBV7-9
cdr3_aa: CASSLASGGTYEQYF

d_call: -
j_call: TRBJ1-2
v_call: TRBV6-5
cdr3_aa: CASSQRTVSGYGYTF

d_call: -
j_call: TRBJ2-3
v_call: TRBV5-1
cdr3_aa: CASSSEDPHTDTQYF

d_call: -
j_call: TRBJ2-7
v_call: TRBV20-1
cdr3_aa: CSARDQGYEQYF

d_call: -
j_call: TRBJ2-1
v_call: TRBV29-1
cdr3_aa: CSVTITDEQFF

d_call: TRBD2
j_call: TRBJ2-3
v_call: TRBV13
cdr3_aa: CASSLNGGAADTQYF

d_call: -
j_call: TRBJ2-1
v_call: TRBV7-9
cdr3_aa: CASRSGPAYNEQFF

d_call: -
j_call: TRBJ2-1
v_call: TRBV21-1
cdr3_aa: CASSKGTAVNEQFF

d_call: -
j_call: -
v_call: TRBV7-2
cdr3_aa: CASSLQGRLNEQYF

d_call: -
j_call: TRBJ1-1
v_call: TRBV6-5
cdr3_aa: CASSLWVGFRTEAFF

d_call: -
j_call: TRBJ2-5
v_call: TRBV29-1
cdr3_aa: CSVGSATGKETQYF

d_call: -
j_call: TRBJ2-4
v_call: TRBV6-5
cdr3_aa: CASSSTYEEQYF

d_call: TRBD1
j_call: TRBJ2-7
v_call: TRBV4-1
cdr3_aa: CASSQDYRGAYEQYF

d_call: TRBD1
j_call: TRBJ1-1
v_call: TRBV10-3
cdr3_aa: CAISETRGRMNTEAFF

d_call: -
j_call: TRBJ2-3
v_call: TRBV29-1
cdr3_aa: CSVAGEGTDTQYF

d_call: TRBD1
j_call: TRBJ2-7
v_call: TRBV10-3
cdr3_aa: CAISEQGAGGQYF

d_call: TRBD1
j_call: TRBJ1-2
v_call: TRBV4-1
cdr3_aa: CASSQDETGPWGGYTF

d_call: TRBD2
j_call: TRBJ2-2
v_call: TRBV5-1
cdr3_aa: CASSSLTSGGPGELFF

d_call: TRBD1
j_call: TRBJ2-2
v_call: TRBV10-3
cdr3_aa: CAISETGGGAGELFF

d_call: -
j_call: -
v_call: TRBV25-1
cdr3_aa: CASSESGFWETQYF

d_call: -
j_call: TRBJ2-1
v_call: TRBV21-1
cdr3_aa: CASSDHWERPTYNEQFF

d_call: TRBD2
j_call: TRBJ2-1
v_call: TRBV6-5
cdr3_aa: CASTRGLAAHNEQFF

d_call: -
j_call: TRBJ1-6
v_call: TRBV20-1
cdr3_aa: CSATLRRDSPLHF

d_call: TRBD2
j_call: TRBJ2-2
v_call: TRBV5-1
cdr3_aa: CASSPTSANTGELFF

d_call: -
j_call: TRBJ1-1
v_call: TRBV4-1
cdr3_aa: CASSQEGAGFTEAFF

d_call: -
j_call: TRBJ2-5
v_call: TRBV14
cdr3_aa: CASSQAYQETQYF

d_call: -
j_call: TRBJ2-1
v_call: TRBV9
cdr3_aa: CASSVGSPAYYNEQFF

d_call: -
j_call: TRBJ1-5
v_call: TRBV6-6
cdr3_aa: CASSYSPQGNQPQHF

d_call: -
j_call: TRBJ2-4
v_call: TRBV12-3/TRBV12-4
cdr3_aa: CASSGTGGNIQYF

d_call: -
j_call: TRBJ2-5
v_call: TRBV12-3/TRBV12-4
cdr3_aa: CASTSGTGNEQYF

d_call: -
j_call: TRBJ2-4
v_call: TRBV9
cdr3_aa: CASSVGPDKNIQYF

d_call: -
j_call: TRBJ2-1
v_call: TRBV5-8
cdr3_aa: CASSFVRAEQFF

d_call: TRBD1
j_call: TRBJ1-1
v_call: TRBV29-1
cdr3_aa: CSVVGQGYTEAFF

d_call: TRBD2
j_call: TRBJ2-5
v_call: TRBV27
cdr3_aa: CASSLSGTSTTGQYF

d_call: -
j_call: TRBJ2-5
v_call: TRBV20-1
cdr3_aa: CSATRPGPYNEQYF

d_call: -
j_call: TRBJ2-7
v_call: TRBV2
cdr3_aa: CASRVGTESYEQYF

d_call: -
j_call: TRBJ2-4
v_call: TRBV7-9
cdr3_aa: CASSLGLVDIQYF

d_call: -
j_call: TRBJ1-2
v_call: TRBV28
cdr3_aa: CASRQPGGDYGYTF

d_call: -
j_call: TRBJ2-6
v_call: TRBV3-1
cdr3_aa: CASSQSAAAGANVLTF

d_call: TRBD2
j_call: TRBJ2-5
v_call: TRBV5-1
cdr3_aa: CASSLGPAGRNQETQYF

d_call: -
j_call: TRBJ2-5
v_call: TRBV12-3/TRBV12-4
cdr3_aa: CASRTEGGETQYF

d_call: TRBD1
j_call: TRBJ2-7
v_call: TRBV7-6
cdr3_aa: CASSLARDRGTYEQYF

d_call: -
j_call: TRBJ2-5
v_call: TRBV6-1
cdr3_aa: CASSGLERAQETQYF

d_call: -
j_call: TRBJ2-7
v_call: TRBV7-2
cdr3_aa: CASSSNGRDAQYF

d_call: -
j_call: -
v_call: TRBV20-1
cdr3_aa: CSARAGGNSYNEQYF